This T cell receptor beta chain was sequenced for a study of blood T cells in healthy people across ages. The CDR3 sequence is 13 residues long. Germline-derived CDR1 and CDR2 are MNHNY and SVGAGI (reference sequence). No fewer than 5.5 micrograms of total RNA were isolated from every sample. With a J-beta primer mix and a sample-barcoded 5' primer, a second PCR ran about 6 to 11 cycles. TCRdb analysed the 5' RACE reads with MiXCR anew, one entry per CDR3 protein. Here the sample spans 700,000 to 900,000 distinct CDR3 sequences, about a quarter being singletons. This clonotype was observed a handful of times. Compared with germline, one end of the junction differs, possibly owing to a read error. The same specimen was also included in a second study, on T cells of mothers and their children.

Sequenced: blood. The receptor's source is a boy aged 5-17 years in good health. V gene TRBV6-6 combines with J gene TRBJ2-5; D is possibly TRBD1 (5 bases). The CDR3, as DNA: TGTGCCAGCAGGGCTCAGGGCCAAGAGACCCAGTGCTTC. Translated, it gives CASRAQGQETQCF.